The 15 T cell receptor beta chains in this list originate from one sample, sequenced in a study of T-cell reconstitution after alpha-beta-depleted transplantation in children. It was with unique molecular identifiers that the TCRbeta library was prepared. TCRdb re-called the PCR reads through MiXCR, storing one row per CDR3 protein. Here the sample spans hundreds of thousands of distinct CDR3 sequences, about a sixth being singletons. Sequencing used PBMCs, mostly from graft donor cells, obtained 360 days after TCRalphabeta/CD19-depleted stem cell transplant. All receptors come from a boy younger than two who had a stem cell transplant for Wiskott-Aldrich syndrome, so the T cells may come from the graft donor.

The chain is built from TRBV9 and TRBJ2-3; D unclear. Germline values: CDR1 SGDLS, CDR2 YYNGEE. The CDR3 runs to 14 residues. Trimming pared 0 bases from V and 1 base from J, leaving 6 bases between. The CDR3 sequence is CASSVGVRTDTQYF. The CDR3 DNA reads TGTGCCAGCAGCGTAGGCGTGCGCACAGATACGCAGTATTTT.

The chain carries TRBV15 and TRBJ2-1, with TRBD2 matching over 8 bases. Losses at the gene ends were 1 base for V and 7 bases for J; bases not matched to a gene: 6. CDR3 length: 15 residues. Germline assignment: CDR1 LNHNV and CDR2 YYDKDF (reference sequence). The CDR3 DNA sequence: TGTGCCACCAGCAGAGGAGTTAGCGGGGAGAATGAGCAGTTCTTC. It is translated as CATSRGVSGENEQFF.

This clonotype came up a few times. The chain recombines TRBV27 with TRBJ2-7; D perhaps matches TRBD1 (5 bases). The CDR3 consists of 16 residues. Trimming took 2 bases from V and 6 from J, leaving 20 bases between them. Germline-derived CDR1 and CDR2 are MNHEY and SMNVEV (reference sequence). The CDR3 reads CASSLRTRPFYGEQYF. CDR3 in DNA: TGTGCCAGCAGTTTAAGGACACGACCCTTCTACGGCGAGCAGTACTTC.

This clonotype was counted only a few times. The genes are TRBV12-3 or TRBV12-4 and TRBJ2-2, with 13 bases aligning to TRBD2. This CDR3 is 18 amino acids long. V shed 10 bases, J shed 8 bases, and the junction held 19 bases outside the gene matches. CDR3 coding DNA: TGTGCCACCGCGGGACATCGACTAGCGGGAGGTGTAGGAGGGGAGCTGTTTTTT. This gives the protein CATAGHRLAGGVGGELFF.

The gene calls are TRBV7-9 and TRBJ1-2; 7 bases are shared with TRBD1. Germline-derived CDR1 and CDR2 are SEHNR and FQNEAQ (reference sequence). There are 15 residues in the CDR3. Trimming took 5 bases from V and 6 from J; bases not matched to a gene: 12. CDR3 DNA sequence: TGTGCCAGCAGCGAGAGGACAGGCTCGCGGGATGGCTACACCTTC. It is translated as CASSERTGSRDGYTF.

CDR3 sequence (DNA): TGCGCCAGCAGCTTGGAACCCCCCTTCGACAGCTACTACGAGCAGTACTTC. It encodes CASSLEPPFDSYYEQYF. This chain joins TRBV5-1 and TRBJ2-7, with D possibly being TRBD1 (5 bases). The CDR3 is made up of 17 amino acids. The V end lost 0 bases, the J end lost 3 bases, and 19 bases lay between the germline ends. The V gene's germline CDR1 is SGHRS and CDR2 YFSETQ.

This chain links TRBV4-3 with TRBJ2-1, with 10 positions matching TRBD2. The germline V gene encodes CDR1 LGHNA and CDR2 YSLEER. With V trimmed by 0 bases and J by 5 bases, 10 bases remained unmatched. CDR3 length equals 18 residues. This chain's CDR3 is CASSQDPPGTSADNEQFF. The CDR3 DNA reads TGCGCCAGCAGCCAAGACCCCCCCGGGACTAGCGCCGACAATGAGCAGTTCTTC.

The V call is TRBV7-6, the J call TRBJ2-2; 8 nucleotides line up with TRBD1. CDR1 SGHVS and CDR2 FNYEAQ come from the germline V gene. This CDR3 spans 15 amino acids. Losses at the gene ends were 4 bases for V and 4 bases for J; bases not matched to a gene: 5. The chain's CDR3 is CASSSTGVPTGELFF. The CDR3 nucleotides are TGTGCCAGCAGCTCGACAGGGGTGCCCACCGGGGAGCTGTTTTTT.

The chain uses TRBV5-1 and TRBJ2-3; the D is unclear. V shed 3 bases and J shed 2 bases, with 10 bases lying between them. The CDR3 has 14 residues. From germline, CDR1 is SGHRS and CDR2 YFSETQ. The chain's CDR3 is CASSSSQLTDTQYF. CDR3 nucleotide sequence: TGCGCCAGCAGCTCCTCCCAACTCACAGATACGCAGTATTTT.

The V and J genes are TRBV18 and TRBJ2-5, with 8 bases matching TRBD2. Germline V gene sequence: CDR1 KGHSH, CDR2 LQKENI. With V trimmed by 1 base and J by 0 bases, 4 bases remained unmatched. This CDR3 spans 16 amino acids. The CDR3 DNA reads as TGTGCCAGCTCACCACGGGAGACTAGCGACCAAGAGACCCAGTACTTC. Protein product: CASSPRETSDQETQYF.

The table lists this clonotype with a few counts. The genes are TRBV7-9 and TRBJ1-1; no reliable D call. This CDR3 spans 14 amino acids. Germline-derived CDR1 and CDR2 are SEHNR and FQNEAQ (reference sequence). V lost 4 bases and J 6 bases, leaving 15 bases between the germline ends. CDR3 in DNA: TGTGCCAGCAGCTCTAACGTGAGAAGCGCTGAAGCTTTCTTT. Amino acids: CASSSNVRSAEAFF. The full variable domain, with the rest looked up from reference TRBV7-9 and TRBJ1-1, is DTGVSQNPRHKITKRGQNVTFRCDPISEHNRLYWYRQTLGQGPEFLTYFQNEAQLEKSRLLSDRFSAERPKGSFSTLEIQRTEQGDSAMYLCASSSNVRSAEAFFGQGTRLTVV.

This clonotype appeared a few times. The chain carries TRBV10-3 and TRBJ1-4; 8 nucleotides agree with TRBD1. Trimming cost V 0 bases and J 7 bases; bases outside gene matches: 4. This CDR3 has 15 residues. Germline assignment: CDR1 ENHRY and CDR2 SYGVKD. In nucleotides, the CDR3 is TGTGCCATCAGTGAGTCCGCGACAGGGGTTGAAAAACTGTTTTTT. Its translation is CAISESATGVEKLFF.

This clonotype was observed a handful of times. V is TRBV12-3 or TRBV12-4 and J is TRBJ2-1; D remains ambiguous. The CDR3 is 12 amino acids. Deletions cut 3 bases from V and 9 bases from J, with 9 bases between. The CDR3 nucleotides are TGTGCCAGCAGTTTGGCGGCAGTTGAGCAGTTCTTC. It is translated as CASSLAAVEQFF.

The chain combines TRBV18 with TRBJ2-1; D is perhaps TRBD1 (6 bases). The CDR3 runs to 15 residues. The germline CDR1 and CDR2 sequences are KGHSH and LQKENI. Trimming shortened V by 2 bases and J by 4 bases, and 12 bases separated the two germline ends. For the CDR3, the DNA is TGTGCCAGCTCACCAAACAGGGTTACGTACAATGAGCAGTTCTTC. Its translation: CASSPNRVTYNEQFF. Drawing the rest from reference TRBV18 and TRBJ2-1, the complete variable domain is NAGVMQNPRHLVRRRGQEARLRCSPMKGHSHVYWYRQLPEEGLKFMVYLQKENIIDESGMPKERFSAEFPKEGPSILRIQQVVRGDSAAYFCASSPNRVTYNEQFFGPGTRLTVL.

This clonotype turned up a few times. The rearrangement uses TRBV9 and TRBJ2-7; 10 bases align to TRBD2. The germline V gene encodes CDR1 SGDLS and CDR2 YYNGEE. With 2 bases clipped from V and 4 bases from J, the junction kept 6 bases outside the gene matches. CDR3 length: 15 residues. CDR3 residues: CASSVLAGAPYEQYF. CDR3 nucleotide sequence: TGTGCCAGCAGCGTTCTAGCGGGAGCACCATACGAGCAGTACTTC.